Listed here are 26 T cell receptor beta chains from one sample, sequenced in a study of cytomegalovirus exposure and HLA in healthy donors. TCRdb's table, derived via immunoSEQ multiplex PCR, lists solely in-frame clones and lacks some. This table holds about 73,000 clones, 85% to 95% found once. Sequenced: PBMCs. The receptors here all came from a man aged 18 to 30 in good health and CMV-seronegative.

This rearrangement joins TRBV2 to TRBJ1-2, with TRBD1 identical over 9 bases. Germline loops: CDR1 SNHLY, CDR2 FYNNEI. The junction had 21 bases not matched to a gene; V was cut back by 6 bases and J by 7 bases. This CDR3 is built from 18 residues. CDR3 coding DNA: TGTGCCAGCAGCCTGACGGGACAGGGATCCCCCGGCGCCGGTGGCTACACCTTC. It encodes CASSLTGQGSPGAGGYTF.

V and J are TRBV28 and TRBJ2-7; 7 bases fit TRBD2. Losses at the gene ends were 5 bases for V and 3 bases for J; bases not matched to a gene: 7. Germline CDR1 reads MDHEN; CDR2 reads SYDVKM. This CDR3 has 14 amino acids. CDR3 bases: TGTGCCAGCAGTCGTCTAGCGGTAATCTACGAGCAGTACTTC. Encoded protein: CASSRLAVIYEQYF.

In regard to this clone: Additional DNA sequences in this sample encode the identical CDR3. The rearrangement joins TRBV29-1 to TRBJ2-1, with 12 bases lining up with TRBD2. CDR1 and CDR2 (germline): SQVTM, ANQGSEA. The CDR3 loop spans 18 amino acids. The trim removed 3 bases at V and 0 bases at J, leaving 9 bases unmatched. This CDR3 reads CSVDWGLAGGSSYNEQFF. Here the CDR3 DNA reads TGCAGCGTTGATTGGGGGCTAGCGGGGGGGAGCTCCTACAATGAGCAGTTCTTC.

The chain has TRBV15 and TRBJ2-5; a possible D gene is TRBD1 (5 bases). Germline values: CDR1 LNHNV, CDR2 YYDKDF (reference sequence). With 3 bases removed from V and 0 bases from J, the gap between germline ends came to 8 bases. This CDR3 comprises 14 residues. This CDR3 is CATSSRVYQETQYF. CDR3 in DNA: TGTGCCACCAGCAGCAGGGTGTACCAAGAGACCCAGTACTTC.

The chain joins TRBV7-3 to TRBJ2-2; 8 bases fit TRBD2. This CDR3 is built from 17 residues. The J segment lost 2 bases and the V segment lost 5 bases, leaving 10 bases of the junction unmatched. From germline, CDR1 is SGHTA and CDR2 FQGTGA. DNA for the CDR3: TGTGCCAGCAGCCAAAGGGCCGGGGGGGCAAACACCGGGGAGCTGTTTTTT. It encodes CASSQRAGGANTGELFF.

This clone was detected once. The chain links TRBV9 to TRBJ1-1; 8 nucleotides line up with TRBD1. The CDR3 is 17 amino acids. J lost 5 bases, V lost 3 bases, and 15 bases had no gene match. Germline CDR1 reads SGDLS; CDR2 reads YYNGEE. The CDR3 DNA follows: TGTGCCAGCAGCGGACGGACAGGGCCCTCCGGGGTGACTGAAGCTTTCTTT. It yields the protein CASSGRTGPSGVTEAFF.

The V gene is TRBV4-1, the J gene TRBJ2-1; D gene unclear. The germline gives CDR1 MGHRA, CDR2 YSYEKL. The CDR3 runs to 12 residues. Trimming took 3 bases from V and 5 from J, leaving 5 bases between them. CDR3 DNA: TGCGCCAGCAGCCACCCCAACAATGAGCAGTTCTTC. Its translation is CASSHPNNEQFF.

This chain connects TRBV5-6 to TRBJ1-2; the match to TRBD1 covers 8 bases. Germline V lookup: CDR1 SGHDT, CDR2 YYEEEE. The CDR3 extends over 14 amino acids. V lost 4 bases to trimming and J lost 4 bases; unmatched junction nucleotides: 6. The DNA for the CDR3 is TGTGCCAGCAGCGGAGACAGGGGATCCTATGGCTACACCTTC. This sequence encodes CASSGDRGSYGYTF.

The table lists this clone with a count of one. The V call is TRBV29-1, the J call TRBJ2-3; TRBD1 matches 12 bases. Germline CDR1 is SQVTM and CDR2 is ANQGSEA. The CDR3 length is 16 residues. V lost 7 bases to trimming and J lost 1 base; unmatched junction nucleotides: 9. This chain's CDR3 is CSAAGQGAFGTDTQYF. The CDR3 nucleotides read TGCAGCGCCGCGGGACAGGGGGCGTTCGGCACAGATACGCAGTATTTT.

The chain recombines TRBV19 with TRBJ1-1; the D is unclear. The CDR3 sequence is 12 residues long. The ends were cut back, 7 bases at V and 7 bases at J, with 13 bases in the middle. Per germline, CDR1 LNHDA and CDR2 SQIVND (reference sequence). The CDR3 reads CASNSARIEAFF. DNA of the CDR3: TGTGCCAGTAATTCCGCGAGGATTGAAGCTTTCTTT.

This clone was counted once. The chain joins TRBV9 to TRBJ1-1; the D is unclear. V shed 0 bases and J shed 0 bases, with 9 bases lying between them. The germline V gene has CDR1 SGDLS and CDR2 YYNGEE. This CDR3 has 15 residues. CDR3 nucleotide sequence: TGTGCCAGCAGCGTAGTTTCAGGAATGAACACTGAAGCTTTCTTT. This sequence encodes CASSVVSGMNTEAFF.

This rearrangement joins TRBV6-5 to TRBJ2-7, with D uncertain. The CDR3 consists of 14 residues. Germline lookup yields CDR1 MNHEY and CDR2 SVGAGI. V was pared by 10 bases and J by 4 bases, with 20 bases between. DNA for the CDR3: TGTGCCACCGCCGCCGGGTCCCTGGTATACGAGCAGTACTTC. Translating it yields CATAAGSLVYEQYF.

J is TRBJ1-5 and V is TRBV19; D is perhaps TRBD1 (5 bases). Trimming left V 7 bases short and J 3 bases short, with 16 bases between. Germline V gene data show CDR1 as LNHDA and CDR2 as SQIVND (reference sequence). The length of the CDR3 is 15 residues. CDR3 sequence: CASTGGAQINQPQHF. CDR3 DNA sequence: TGTGCCAGTACAGGTGGGGCTCAGATCAATCAGCCCCAGCATTTT.

This chain uses TRBV5-1 with TRBJ2-7, with a tentative D call TRBD1 (7 bases). The V gene's germline CDR1 is SGHRS and CDR2 YFSETQ. Trimming took 4 bases from V and 7 from J, leaving 12 bases between them. The CDR3 covers 12 residues. The CDR3 coding sequence is TGCGCCAGCAGCCCCAGGGGGAGGGAGCAGTACTTC. Translating gives CASSPRGREQYF.

The chain joins TRBV19 to TRBJ2-7; TRBD1 matches at 8 bases. V trimming: 5 bases; J trimming: 6 bases; junction bases outside the gene matches: 9. Germline V CDR1 and CDR2: LNHDA, SQIVND (reference sequence). This CDR3 has 14 residues. CDR3 residues: CASSSRTGPGEQYF. The DNA for the CDR3 is TGTGCCAGTAGTTCACGGACAGGGCCGGGCGAGCAGTACTTC.

V and J are TRBV9 and TRBJ1-4; perhaps TRBD1 as D (5 bases). V dropped 2 bases and J dropped 5 bases, with 19 bases sitting between them. Germline CDR1 SGDLS, CDR2 YYNGEE. CDR3 length: 17 residues. CDR3 coding DNA: TGTGCCAGCAGCGTGGGGCTTCAGGGTAGGGGAAATGAAAAACTGTTTTTT. It codes for CASSVGLQGRGNEKLFF.

The V call is TRBV6-1, the J call TRBJ1-1; TRBD1 matches at 8 bases. The CDR3 contains 14 residues. Trimming at V came to 5 bases and at J to 0 bases, leaving 2 bases not matched to a gene. CDR1 is MNHNS, CDR2 SASEGT, per germline. Written as DNA, the CDR3 is TGTGCCAGCAGTAGACAGGGGTTGAACACTGAAGCTTTCTTT. Translated: CASSRQGLNTEAFF.

V and J are TRBV27 and TRBJ1-1, with D possibly TRBD1 on 5 matching bases. The germline gives CDR1 MNHEY, CDR2 SMNVEV (reference sequence). The ends were cut back, 2 bases at V and 4 bases at J, with 11 bases in the middle. The CDR3 length is 14 residues. CDR3 sequence (DNA): TGTGCCAGCAGTTTAAAGTTGGGGGGCACTGAAGCTTTCTTT. Protein: CASSLKLGGTEAFF.

The V call is TRBV11-2, the J call TRBJ2-7, with D unresolved. Germline V gene data show CDR1 as SGHAT and CDR2 as FQNNGV. Trimming took off 5 bases at V and 4 bases at J, with 12 bases between the two ends. This CDR3 is built from 13 residues. DNA for the CDR3: TGTGCCAGCAGCCTATCCGCGACATACGAGCAGTACTTC. Residues: CASSLSATYEQYF.

This sequence joins TRBV5-4 and TRBJ2-1, with 8 bases lining up with TRBD2. With V trimmed by 4 bases and J by 3 bases, 6 bases remained unmatched. This CDR3 region has 15 residues. Germline V gives CDR1 SGHNT, CDR2 YYREEE (reference sequence). CDR3 in amino acids: CASSASGGGYNEQFF. The DNA for the CDR3 is TGTGCCAGCAGCGCGAGCGGGGGCGGCTACAATGAGCAGTTCTTC. Variable domain in full (rest from reference TRBV5-4 and TRBJ2-1): ETGVTQSPTHLIKTRGQQVTLRCSSQSGHNTVSWYQQALGQGPQFIFQYYREEENGRGNFPPRFSGLQFPNYSSELNVNALELDDSALYLCASSASGGGYNEQFFGPGTRLTVL.

This sequence joins TRBV7-8 and TRBJ1-2; the D is unclear. The V gene lost 1 base and the J gene lost 4 bases, with 25 bases spanning the gap. This CDR3 is 19 amino acids long. Germline V lookup: CDR1 SGHVS, CDR2 FQNEAQ. The DNA for the CDR3 is TGTGCCAGCAGCTTAGTGGCCCGGGAGTACTATATAACCTCCTATGGCTACACCTTC. Its protein is CASSLVAREYYITSYGYTF.

The rearrangement joins TRBV14 to TRBJ1-1; D is uncertain. The CDR3 contains 15 residues. Trimming pared 3 bases from V and 4 bases from J, leaving 15 bases between. From germline, CDR1 is SGHDN and CDR2 FVKESK. The CDR3 coding sequence is TGTGCCAGCAGCCACGTCCCCCGAACAATCACTGAAGCTTTCTTT. Translation: CASSHVPRTITEAFF.

The chain combines TRBV10-2 with TRBJ1-1; 8 positions agree with TRBD1. This CDR3 spans 16 amino acids. The germline V gene encodes CDR1 WSHSY and CDR2 SAAADI. Trimming cost V 7 bases and J 0 bases; bases outside gene matches: 10. CDR3 in amino acids: CASTGVTGDMNTEAFF. Written as DNA, the CDR3 is TGCGCCAGCACAGGTGTGACAGGGGACATGAACACTGAAGCTTTCTTT.

The V call is TRBV2, the J call TRBJ2-1; D is perhaps TRBD1 (5 bases). Trimming took 6 bases from V and 5 from J, leaving 11 bases between them. Germline V gives CDR1 SNHLY, CDR2 FYNNEI. The CDR3 spans 13 residues. CDR3 nucleotide sequence: TGTGCCAGCAGCTTAGACAGAAACAATGAGCAGTTCTTC. As protein: CASSLDRNNEQFF.

The chain carries TRBV7-6 and TRBJ2-1, with 8 bases identical to TRBD1. Germline assignment: CDR1 SGHVS and CDR2 FNYEAQ. V lost 3 bases, J lost 8 bases, and 3 bases stayed unmatched. This CDR3 contains 13 residues. This CDR3 reads CASSLGTGDEQFF. The CDR3 DNA reads TGTGCCAGCAGCTTGGGGACAGGAGATGAGCAGTTCTTC.

The V and J genes are TRBV11-3 and TRBJ2-7, with D possibly TRBD2 on 6 matching bases. The CDR3 sequence is 13 residues long. Germline V gives CDR1 SGHNT, CDR2 YENEEA. V lost 2 bases to trimming and J lost 7 bases, with 12 bases between them. CDR3 residues: CASSLTPAGEQYF. The DNA of the CDR3 is TGTGCCAGCAGCTTAACTCCTGCGGGGGAGCAGTACTTC. The whole variable domain, filled in from reference TRBV11-3 and TRBJ2-7, reads EAGVVQSPRYKIIEKKQPVAFWCNPISGHNTLYWYLQNLGQGPELLIRYENEEAVDDSQLPKDRFSAERLKGVDSTLKIQPAELGDSAVYLCASSLTPAGEQYFGPGTRLTVT.